This TCR beta chain was retrieved from a study of shared clonotypes between healthy human individuals. TCRdb's table, derived via immunoSEQ multiplex PCR, lists solely in-frame clones and lacks some. The table has hundreds of thousands of clones, around three quarters seen once; the top ten hold about 1.8%. Study-level points and caveats: Approximately 5% was the fraction of naive CD4 clonotypes found shared across four donors.

CDR3 length: 13 amino acids. J was trimmed by 3 bases and V by 6 bases; bases with no gene match: 5. Per germline, CDR1 MGHDK and CDR2 SYGVNS. In the case of this clone: The antigen is undetermined.

V and J are TRBV25-1 and TRBJ2-7; 7 nucleotides align to TRBD2. The sequence derives from a woman in her twenties or thirties in good health. The sequencing sample was made of memory CD4+ T cells sorted from blood. Subset specified: CD45RA-negative fraction. For the CDR3, the DNA is TGTGCCAGCAGCCAAAGCGGGAACTACGAGCAGTACTTC. Translation gives CASSQSGNYEQYF.